Detailed here is one TCR beta chain. Unrecorded immune exposures were likely, despite nominal health at sampling. Use of 60 Vbeta and 13 Jbeta primers characterized the PCR. The repertoire was sequenced with immunoSEQ multiplex PCR; TCRdb's copy has only in-frame clones and lacks some. The table lists about 200,000 clones, around 76% of them singletons. The CDR3 loop spans 14 amino acids. After removal of 4 bases from V and 2 bases from J, the junction contained 5 bases not matched to a gene. Germline CDR1 is GTSNPN and CDR2 is SVGIG (reference sequence). The data derive from a study of cytomegalovirus exposure and HLA in healthy donors.

The receptor was derived from a man younger than 45 in good health and CMV-seronegative. The chain joins TRBV30 to TRBJ1-3; TRBD1 aligns across 7 bases. The source material was PBMCs. The CDR3: CAWKSTGAGNTIYF. The CDR3 DNA reads TGTGCCTGGAAAAGTACAGGGGCTGGAAACACCATATATTTT.